Each of the 8 T cell receptor beta chains below was sequenced from the same sample in a study of T-cell memory formation after mild COVID-19. TCRdb re-called the 5' RACE reads with MiXCR, one entry per CDR3 protein. Here the sample spans a few hundred thousand distinct CDR3 sequences, approximately 19% being singletons. Sequenced sample: PBMCs or a T cell subset sorted from them (not recorded which). These receptors originate from a man between 18 and 35 years old who had mild COVID-19 (a few samples of this study predate the infection). Cell type and time point are not known.

This clonotype was picked up a small number of times. The chain has TRBV9 and TRBJ2-3; 10 bases are shared with TRBD1. CDR1 SGDLS and CDR2 YYNGEE come from the germline V gene. The CDR3 loop spans 14 amino acids. With 8 bases clipped from V and 4 bases from J, the junction kept 7 bases outside the gene matches. The CDR3 DNA sequence: TGTGCCAGTAACCCGGGACAGGGGTCAGATACGCAGTATTTT. Protein sequence: CASNPGQGSDTQYF.

The V gene is TRBV4-3, the J gene TRBJ2-5, with D possibly being TRBD2 (5 bases). The V end lost 4 bases, the J end lost 2 bases, and 17 bases lay between the germline ends. CDR3 length equals 16 residues. From germline, CDR1 is LGHNA and CDR2 YSLEER. The CDR3 coding sequence is TGCGCCAGCAGCCGAAACGTGGGAGTAGAGCAAGAGACCCAGTACTTC. Translated: CASSRNVGVEQETQYF.

V gene TRBV6-2 or TRBV6-3 combines with J gene TRBJ1-2, with a weak D call TRBD1 (5 bases). This CDR3 comprises 12 residues. Germline V CDR1 and CDR2: MNHEY, SVGEGT. Deletions cut 5 bases from V and 7 bases from J, with 11 bases between. The CDR3 region has the DNA TGTGCCAGCAGTCGGGACGCCTTTGGCTACACCTTC. Protein: CASSRDAFGYTF.

Only a few counts were recorded for this clonotype. The chain recombines TRBV12-3 or TRBV12-4 with TRBJ2-5; 7 nucleotides align to TRBD2. Trimming cost V 4 bases and J 0 bases; bases outside gene matches: 11. This CDR3 region has 17 residues. The DNA of the CDR3 is TGTGCCAGCAGTTCCATGCCGGTCGGGGGGTACCAAGAGACCCAGTACTTC. As protein: CASSSMPVGGYQETQYF.

This clonotype showed up just a few times. The V and J genes are TRBV7-2 and TRBJ2-3; TRBD1 aligns across 8 bases. The germline V gene encodes CDR1 SGHTA and CDR2 FQGNSA. This CDR3 is built from 13 residues. V gave up 8 bases and J gave up 4 bases; unmatched junction bases: 5. The CDR3 is CASSDRESDTQYF. In DNA form, the CDR3 reads TGTGCCAGCTCGGACAGGGAGTCAGATACGCAGTATTTT. Variable domain in full (rest from reference TRBV7-2 and TRBJ2-3): GAGVSQSPSNKVTEKGKDVELRCDPISGHTALYWYRQSLGQGLEFLIYFQGNSAPDKSGLPSDRFSAERTGGSVSTLTIQRTQQEDSAVYLCASSDRESDTQYFGPGTRLTVL.

This clonotype was detected a few times. This chain links TRBV6-6 with TRBJ2-1; D is possibly TRBD1 or TRBD2 (5 bases each). The CDR3 loop spans 17 amino acids. Trimming stripped 7 bases from V and 1 base from J, with 20 bases between. Germline assignment: CDR1 MNHNY and CDR2 SVGAGI (reference sequence). CDR3 amino acids: CASIAGARKGSYNEQFF. Here the CDR3 DNA reads TGTGCCAGCATAGCCGGGGCGAGGAAAGGATCCTACAATGAGCAGTTCTTC.

J is TRBJ1-1 and V is TRBV5-1; D is ambiguous. In germline, CDR1 is SGHRS, CDR2 YFSETQ. The CDR3 is 15 residues long. Deletions cut 0 bases from V and 4 bases from J, with 13 bases between. CDR3 bases: TGCGCCAGCAGCTTGGCGACTCTCAGAGGCACTGAAGCTTTCTTT. Encoded protein: CASSLATLRGTEAFF. The full variable domain, rest sourced from reference TRBV5-1 and TRBJ1-1, is KAGVTQTPRYLIKTRGQQVTLSCSPISGHRSVSWYQQTPGQGLQFLFEYFSETQRNKGNFPGRFSGRQFSNSRSEMNVSTLELGDSALYLCASSLATLRGTEAFFGQGTRLTVV.

The gene calls are TRBV14 and TRBJ1-2; TRBD1 matches at 8 bases. Per the germline V gene, CDR1 is SGHDN and CDR2 is FVKESK. The CDR3 has 13 amino acids. V was pared by 1 base and J by 8 bases, with 3 bases of the junction left unmatched. This CDR3 is CASSQARTGGYTF. In nucleotides, the CDR3 is TGTGCCAGCAGCCAAGCAAGGACAGGGGGCTACACCTTC.